This TCR beta chain was sequenced in a study of blood T cells in healthy people across ages. Notes on the study in general: Roughly linear age-related decline in beta diversity appeared, significant by age around 40.

Each donor supplied 8 to 10 milliliters of peripheral blood. In the case of this clonotype: The antigen is unknown.

The length of the CDR3 is 14 residues. Germline V gene lookup returns CDR1 MDHEN and CDR2 SYDVKM. For the second PCR, which ran for roughly 7 to 11 cycles, a sample-barcoded 5' primer and a J-beta primer mix were used. TCRdb reanalysed the 5' RACE reads using MiXCR and keeps one entry per CDR3 protein. This table holds 2 million or so distinct CDR3 sequences, around half found once. The receptor was isolated from a woman between 35 and 50 years old in good health. This chain joins TRBV28 and TRBJ2-7; TRBD1 matches 8 bases. The J call may be mistaken, given a closer DNA end match to TRBJ2-4. The sequencing input was blood. CDR3 sequence reads: CASRGQDQGNIQYF. DNA for the CDR3: TGTGCCAGCAGGGGACAGGATCAAGGGAACATTCAGTACTTC.